In this sample, the clone carrying this TCR beta chain turned up many times. The data were obtained in a study of CD8 T cells in ankylosing spondylitis. Germline V gene data show CDR1 as DFQATT and CDR2 as SNEGSKA (reference sequence). This CDR3 spans 8 amino acids. V was trimmed by 8 bases and J by 13 bases, leaving 11 bases between them. TCRdb fed the 5' RACE reads into MiXCR, producing one record per CDR3 protein. The sample carries roughly 250,000 distinct CDR3 sequences, over 9.5% recorded once. This clonotype was obtained from a male donor with ankylosing spondylitis or in good health (not recorded which). The sequenced material came from blood, either unsorted or a sorted T cell fraction (not recorded which). This chain links TRBV20-1 with TRBJ1-1; D may be TRBD1 (6 bases). CDR3 in DNA: TGCAGTCCAGGGGTCGATTTCTTT. It translates to CSPGVDFF.